A selection of T cell receptor beta chains follows, all from one sample in a study of blood T cell repertoires in COVID-19. Sequencing used immunoSEQ multiplex PCR; TCRdb keeps in-frame clones, though not all of them. This sample yields around 480,000 clones, of which around 87% are seen a single time; roughly 0.7% belongs to the top ten. What was sequenced was PBMCs or T cells enriched from blood (not recorded which). The source is a woman between 18 and 30 years old who had recovered from COVID-19. Each CDR3 is given with its conserved first and last residue. Fields, in order: V gene, clone size, CDR3 protein. Only part of the rows carry a size: once, few, many, or a class if the clone is expanded.

V gene: TRBV19
clone size: -
CDR3 protein: CASSTLTDTQYF

V gene: TRBV5-5
clone size: -
CDR3 protein: CASSSNPTGGNGYTF

V gene: TRBV7-2
clone size: -
CDR3 protein: CASSPSRSGVSYGYTF

V gene: TRBV10-3
clone size: few
CDR3 protein: CAISDDRGRTEAFF

V gene: TRBV2
clone size: -
CDR3 protein: CASSVTPPGRNTEAFF

V gene: TRBV3-1/TRBV3-2
clone size: once
CDR3 protein: CASSKMEGYTF

V gene: TRBV27
clone size: -
CDR3 protein: CASIQYPGLYNEQFF

V gene: TRBV9
clone size: -
CDR3 protein: CASRGQENYGYTF

V gene: TRBV19
clone size: -
CDR3 protein: CASSRNVLEETQYF

V gene: TRBV2
clone size: once
CDR3 protein: CASSGLAGPDTQYF

V gene: TRBV10-3
clone size: -
CDR3 protein: CAISAGTGISGNTIYF

V gene: TRBV21-1
clone size: -
CDR3 protein: CASSKADRNTIYF

V gene: TRBV6-5
clone size: -
CDR3 protein: CASRGTSASYNEQFF

V gene: TRBV27
clone size: -
CDR3 protein: CASSFFPRDSTDTQYF

V gene: TRBV7-9
clone size: -
CDR3 protein: CASSLPTVVTRGSPLHF

V gene: TRBV27
clone size: -
CDR3 protein: CASAPGLRNQPQHF

V gene: TRBV27
clone size: -
CDR3 protein: CASSFDRDNYGYTF

V gene: TRBV6-1
clone size: -
CDR3 protein: CASSAAPTGPHTEAFF

V gene: TRBV2
clone size: -
CDR3 protein: CAYSRGLETQYF

V gene: TRBV6-5
clone size: -
CDR3 protein: CASSPTANYGYTF

V gene: TRBV11-2
clone size: -
CDR3 protein: CASSFGQDNEQFF

V gene: TRBV2
clone size: few
CDR3 protein: CASRQDQTNYGYTF

V gene: TRBV7-9
clone size: -
CDR3 protein: CASSSNGGGLEAFF

V gene: TRBV5-1
clone size: -
CDR3 protein: CASSLEEVGTDTQYF

V gene: TRBV5-1
clone size: -
CDR3 protein: CASSRDRESEQFF

V gene: TRBV9
clone size: -
CDR3 protein: CASSVLPGLQETQYF

V gene: TRBV27
clone size: once
CDR3 protein: CATENYDSGNTIYF

V gene: TRBV6-5
clone size: -
CDR3 protein: CASSENWSNSPLHF

V gene: TRBV5-1
clone size: -
CDR3 protein: CASSFVGTSGTDTQYF

V gene: TRBV19
clone size: -
CDR3 protein: CASSMGTTYEQYF

V gene: TRBV18
clone size: -
CDR3 protein: CASSPSQGNEQFF

V gene: TRBV5-1
clone size: -
CDR3 protein: CASSLNGAANQPQHF

V gene: TRBV6-4
clone size: -
CDR3 protein: CASSRGQGYEQYF

V gene: TRBV6-5
clone size: -
CDR3 protein: CASSYSREYSNQPQHF

V gene: TRBV27
clone size: -
CDR3 protein: CASSLQGDRPYTF

V gene: TRBV7-9
clone size: -
CDR3 protein: CASSRSTGDGYTF

V gene: TRBV14
clone size: -
CDR3 protein: CASSQEMTRRYEQYF

V gene: TRBV12-3/TRBV12-4
clone size: -
CDR3 protein: CASSPRTGEKLFF

V gene: TRBV30
clone size: -
CDR3 protein: CAWSHGGGYGYTF